The 8 T cell receptor beta chains in this list originate from one sample, sequenced in a study of shared clonotypes between healthy human individuals. Naive-designated CD8 cells lacked CD45RO, were positively enriched for CCR7, and omitted terminally differentiated effector memory CD45RA+ cells. The data were produced by immunoSEQ multiplex PCR, yet TCRdb's version contains in-frame clones alone and is incomplete. The sample holds millions of clones, roughly 94% seen once. The specimen was naive CD8+ T cells sorted from blood. Source of these receptors: a man between 18 and 35 years old in good health.

The rearrangement links TRBV7-9 to TRBJ2-5, with a weak D call TRBD1 (5 bases). CDR3 length equals 15 residues. Germline V gives CDR1 SEHNR, CDR2 FQNEAQ (reference sequence). The V and J ends lost 1 base and 4 bases respectively, with 13 bases between them. Written as DNA, the CDR3 is TGTGCCAGCAGCTTAGGCCCAGGGTTCCGAGAGACCCAGTACTTC. This gives the protein CASSLGPGFRETQYF.

The rearrangement uses TRBV2 and TRBJ1-5; 8 nucleotides align to TRBD1. Looked up from germline, CDR1 is SNHLY and CDR2 is FYNNEI. V was clipped by 8 bases and J by 3 bases; unmatched bases: 3. The length of the CDR3 is 13 residues. CDR3 bases: TGTGCCAGCGGACAGGGAAACAATCAGCCCCAGCATTTT. Translating it yields CASGQGNNQPQHF. Together with reference TRBV2 and TRBJ1-5, the CDR3 gives the full variable domain: EPEVTQTPSHQVTQMGQEVILRCVPISNHLYFYWYRQILGQKVEFLVSFYNNEISEKSEIFDDQFSVERPDGSNFTLKIRSTKLEDSAMYFCASGQGNNQPQHFGDGTRLSIL.

The chain joins TRBV27 to TRBJ2-7; 9 bases are a match to TRBD1. This CDR3 is built from 14 residues. Germline V lookup: CDR1 MNHEY, CDR2 SMNVEV (reference sequence). V gave up 5 bases and J gave up 4 bases; unmatched junction bases: 6. The CDR3 spells CASSLGDRAYEQYF. The CDR3 nucleotides are TGTGCCAGCAGTCTGGGGGACAGGGCTTACGAGCAGTACTTC.

This clone has just one count. Distinct nucleotide sequences in the sample also encode this CDR3. This chain connects TRBV7-9 to TRBJ2-7, with D possibly TRBD2 on 6 matching bases. Germline V lookup: CDR1 SEHNR, CDR2 FQNEAQ (reference sequence). Trimming took 6 bases from V and 2 from J, leaving 11 bases between them. The CDR3 covers 13 residues. The DNA for the CDR3 is TGTGCCAGCAGTCCGGGACTGACCTACGAGCAGTACTTC. Residues: CASSPGLTYEQYF.

The table lists this clone with a count of one. In DNA, the CDR3 is TGTGCCAGCAGCTTGGCCTCTCGTCCCTACGAGCAGTACTTC. It encodes CASSLASRPYEQYF. This chain links TRBV5-6 with TRBJ2-7; unclear D gene. Germline V gives CDR1 SGHDT, CDR2 YYEEEE. V lost 0 bases, J lost 2 bases, and 9 bases lay in between. The CDR3 covers 14 residues.

The chain combines TRBV7-9 with TRBJ2-1; 7 bases line up with TRBD1. The CDR3 contains 15 residues. CDR1 SEHNR and CDR2 FQNEAQ come from the germline V gene (reference sequence). V dropped 8 bases and J dropped 5; count of bases not matched to a gene: 12. The chain's CDR3 is CASGDAGTDNNEQFF. In DNA form, the CDR3 reads TGTGCCAGCGGAGACGCCGGGACAGATAACAATGAGCAGTTCTTC.

The chain employs TRBV5-1 and TRBJ2-7; D ambiguous. V lost 0 bases to trimming and J lost 2 bases, with 9 bases between them. The germline V gene has CDR1 SGHRS and CDR2 YFSETQ. The CDR3 spans 14 residues. Written as DNA, the CDR3 is TGCGCCAGCAGCTTGGATCCAGAGACCTACGAGCAGTACTTC. This encodes CASSLDPETYEQYF.

The rearrangement uses TRBV19 and TRBJ2-7, with TRBD1 identical over 8 bases. This CDR3 has 15 amino acids. Unmatched junction bases numbered 5, after V lost 3 bases and J lost 1 base. Germline assignment: CDR1 LNHDA and CDR2 SQIVND (reference sequence). The CDR3 DNA reads TGTGCCAGTAGTATCACAGGGGGAATATCCTACGAGCAGTACTTC. This gives the protein CASSITGGISYEQYF.